The sequence of this T cell receptor (beta chain) was determined in a study of cytomegalovirus exposure and HLA in healthy donors (dated by TCRdb to about 2017). For the wider study: An earlier analysis of approximately 600 of the donors reported approximately 300 Gb of sequence data and 100 million to 130 million unique TCR beta sequences from 150 million to 200 million T cells. Every discovery cohort repertoire had been produced on one sequencing platform. The study profiled the T cell repertoires of about 720 subjects by immunosequencing and related them to cytomegalovirus serostatus. A separate validation cohort of roughly 130 different subjects was used in addition to the approximately 700-subject first cohort. The study was designed to test whether signatures of past pathogen exposure could be identified by cataloging public T cell receptors. High-throughput TCR immunosequencing, statistical association of individual TCRs with disease status, and machine learning were combined to predict cytomegalovirus infection status. Donor age, sex, ethnicity and CMV serostatus were collected together with the repertoire data. In an earlier analysis of roughly 600 of the donors, high-throughput TCR beta sequencing was used to judge whether each TCR beta V gene segment behaved as functional or pseudogenic. Because of strong linkage in the cohort, five DR-DQ haplotypes were treated as single units for association and clustering. Across 398 genotyped donors of the cohort, an average of roughly 230,000 unique TCR beta nucleotide sequences per donor were sequenced, and 15% to 20% of those sequences were non-productive. The number of typed donors differed by locus: roughly 620-640 for A, B, C, DRB1 and DQB1; approximately 520 for DQA1; fewer than 610 for DPA1; and around 470 for DPB1. Rather than drawing on any new phenotypic data, the later analysis identified candidate immune exposures from TCR beta sequences and the way those sequences occurred across donors. To study patterns of TCR occurrence, a later analysis re-analyzed previously published TCR beta repertoires from 700 or so donors and added high-resolution HLA genotyping. Roughly 300 gigabases of sequencing data and around 85 million unique TCR sequences made up an early release that covered 500 to 650 HLA-typed donors. A later genetic analysis used genome-wide SNP genotypes for about 55% of the 666 donors, treating that subset as a discovery cohort. The genetic ancestry cluster associated with self-reported Caucasian donors included roughly four fifths of the 300 to 400 genotyped donors. HLA typing included class I and class II loci at four-digit resolution. What the authors observed across the whole study: When HLA alleles, especially DR and DQ, strongly co-occurred, TCR associations were difficult to assign to individual alleles. Because counts were too low, roughly 16 rarely observed V segments, including chromosome 9 orphons, were left out of the earlier analysis of over 550 of the donors. According to a later genetic analysis, donors in an Asian-associated ancestry cluster had fewer N-insertions in productive TCRs than the approximately 630-donor mean. An association between a missense DCLRE1C variant and V-gene and J-gene trimming of TCR beta chains was found in a later genetic analysis and replicated in an independent cohort. According to a later analysis, TCR association rates differed among HLA loci, with DRB1 alleles showing the most associated TCRs and HLA-C alleles showing the fewest. Most CMV-associated TCR beta chains appeared to be HLA-restricted in a later analysis, and the HLA associations seemed to be driven largely by CMV exposure. A further reported finding was that TCR beta sequences accurately predicted the HLA-A and HLA-B alleles for most subjects in the first cohort. This cohort had only TCR beta chains sequenced, and the lack of alpha or paired-chain data limited which features could be detected. Linkage disequilibrium might explain the correlated functional status among segregating V segments, but an unknown experimental factor could not be ruled out. In a later analysis, some 18,000 TCR beta sequences were associated with specific HLA alleles at a false discovery rate of 0.05. In the study, around 150 TCR beta chains were listed as associated with cytomegalovirus. The 87-base-pair reads could not distinguish some IMGT-functional V segments, including TRBV6-2 and TRBV6-3, so those segments were excluded. An earlier analysis of 587 of the donors showed that most TCR beta V segments appeared in productive rearrangements either about 87% or about 30% of the time, which broadly matched IMGT annotations. The only immune exposure information available for the cohort was CMV serostatus. Cytomegalovirus status was reported to be diagnosed by the classifier with high specificity and sensitivity in both the original and validation cohorts. A cluster of highly shared sequence variants was judged likely to represent a technical artifact of the sequencing pipeline. Sequencing depth was assumed to be roughly uniform across donors in the presence/absence analyses, though that assumption may not hold. According to a later analysis, parvovirus B19, influenza, CMV and Epstein-Barr virus appeared linked to several top co-occurrence clusters. HLA typing was unavailable for some donors at each locus, so association tests used only the typed subset. It was suggested by the authors that the approach could potentially be generalized to other disease states and immunological phenotypes. A few of the identified cytomegalovirus-associated TCR beta chains were confirmed in vitro to be specific for cytomegalovirus antigens. Most TCR sequences were observed very rarely across donors, whereas some public TCRs were present in many individuals. In a later analysis, HLA-associated TCR beta chains were found to be more clonally expanded and to have lower generation probabilities than equally common non-associated chains.

This clone was seen a single time. Its antigen has not been determined. No qualities accompany the bases; no much larger clone lies one base away. The method behind the library was the immunoSEQ multiplex PCR assay. The multiplex PCR relied on a mix of 60 forward primers for TCR Vbeta segments and 13 reverse primers for TCR Jbeta segments. A multiplex PCR assay on genomic DNA amplified the CDR3 region of rearranged TCR beta genes. The Illumina HiSeq System was used to sequence the amplified TCR beta libraries as 87-base-pair reads. The paper's data handling went like this. A later analysis counted some 80 million unique TCR beta chains across the 700 or so repertoires, and approximately 11 million of these chains were shared by at least two donors. To remove PCR and sequencing errors, raw reads were error-corrected and collapsed into unique sequences using a nearest-neighbor algorithm that merged closely related sequences. To assign V, D and J gene segments, CDR3 sequences were aligned to IMGT reference sequences. For a sequence to be retained, a match of at least six nucleotides was required to both a V gene segment and a J gene segment. A rearrangement counted as productive if the CDR3 had no stop codons and remained in frame with V and J, and every other rearrangement counted as non-productive. Following IMGT convention, CDR3 was defined as the stretch from the second conserved V-encoded cysteine to the conserved J-encoded phenylalanine. Sequences without an unambiguous match to a single V gene segment were excluded from the earlier analysis of over 500 of the donors. In an earlier analysis of around 590 of the donors, a V segment was called functional when productive rearrangements were above 56.7%, and segregating when the standard deviation between donors exceeded 5%. A statistical classification framework was developed to diagnose cytomegalovirus status using the catalog of TCR beta chain sequences. In a later analysis, V and J genes were assigned by comparing TCR nucleotide sequences against IMGT/GENE-DB human TR gene sequences. Using the TCRdist pipeline, a later analysis assigned CDR3 sequences along with most-parsimonious VDJ recombination scenarios. In a later analysis, each TCR beta chain was defined by its CDR3 amino acid sequence together with its V-gene family, and reads without a unique V-gene family were excluded. As a way to deal with suspected cross-contamination and a sequencing artifact, a later analysis dropped 450 to 600 nucleotide sequences that were highly shared and had low generation probability. In a later analysis, a clonal expansion index for each public chain was calculated from normalized within-repertoire ranks of inferred template counts. A later analysis computed generation probabilities with a VDJ recombination model fitted to out-of-frame rearrangements, and checked the results against IGoR. A later analysis scored TCR-TCR, TCR-HLA and TCR-CMV co-occurrence with hypergeometric tests, applying a repertoire-size bias correction to TCR pairs. In a later analysis, false discovery rates were estimated by permuting HLA or CMV assignments 20 times. In a later analysis, co-occurring TCRs were grouped using DBSCAN, with TCRdist sequence similarity added in when clustering inside HLA-allele-positive subsets. Co-occurrence clustering excluded repertoires with fewer than 30,000 or more than 120,000 public chains, plus five with anomalous nucleotide sharing. TCRdb re-hosts the immuneACCESS table, in-frame sequences only. Its copies lack some clones; in the studies checked, an unresolved V gene accounts for under half of them, and the cause for the rest is not known. V, J and clone size were drawn from that table, and D and trimming were deduced from the DNA. This sample gives roughly 120,000 clones in total; over 60% of them show up just once. The top ten clonotypes cover approximately 0.93% of the sample.

The cohort comprised around 700 healthy bone marrow donors. Cohort members were all nominally healthy when sampled, although unrecorded immune exposures were likely present. Of the roughly 700 cohort members, around 310 had a positive CMV serostatus and 350 to 450 had a negative one, while no CMV serostatus was recorded for the donor. A peripheral blood sample was provided by each donor, and peripheral blood mononuclear cells were used for TCR beta sequencing. Genomic DNA extraction from the blood cell samples was performed with the Qiagen DNeasy Blood Extraction Kit. Trimming accounts for 3 bases at V and 2 bases at J, while the number of junction bases matched to no gene is 7. CDR1 MRHNA and CDR2 SNTAGT are derived from the germline V gene. The CDR3 covers 16 residues, taking in both the cysteine and the phenylalanine. Only the CDR3 DNA is retained, 48 bases long and in frame from the first base.

The source of this sequence is a human donor in good health. Sequenced input: PBMCs. Recombination connected TRBV6-4 to TRBJ2-3, and TRBD2 aligns with 8 junction nucleotides. The DNA reads TGTGCCAGCAGTGAGGTAGCGGGATTATACACAGATACGCAGTATTTT. It translates as CASSEVAGLYTDTQYF.